This T cell receptor beta chain appears in the sequencing data of a study of blood T cell repertoires in COVID-19 (TCRdb year 2020). Looking at the study overall: Collaborator samples came from the United States, Italy and Spain and covered acute and convalescent phases of COVID-19. The prospective study material was composed of cDNA or gDNA derived from T cells, B-cell-depleted T cells, or PBMCs. The dataset comprised deeply sampled blood TCRbeta repertoires from subjects exposed to, actively infected with, or recovered from COVID-19. A freely available public database, intended as a resource for researchers studying the immune response to SARS-CoV-2, is where the repertoires were released. Samples came from the ongoing ImmuneRACE study (first 160 participants) plus 1,254 subjects from 6 global collaborators. A de-identified subject ID, COVID-19 status, age in years and sex were almost always included in the sample metadata. Where HLA class I and class II types were available, the types were taken from metadata supplied by the sample provider, not from assay-based typing.

TCRbeta CDR3 regions were amplified from genomic DNA using the immunoSEQ Assay, a bias-controlled multiplex PCR. Per the authors' processing: Nucleated cell counts per sample were estimated from amplification of reference gene primers within the assay. To quantify the absolute abundance of each unique TCRbeta CDR3 rearrangement, sequence reads were collapsed and filtered. For each sample, productive Simpson clonality was calculated by taking the square root of Simpson's diversity index across productive rearrangements. Sourced from immuneACCESS, this table was stored by TCRdb with only in-frame sequences that have V and J called. A share of the clones is absent; for the studies checked, an unresolved V gene accounts for under half, and the remainder has no known explanation. V, J and clone size reflect that table, while D and trimming were determined from the DNA. The sample contains approximately 82,000 clones, roughly 80% of them found a single time. Roughly 10% of the sample is held by the ten biggest clonotypes.

Each collaborating institution followed its own protocols to collect whole blood in K2EDTA tubes. For TCRbeta analysis, collaborators shipped samples as frozen whole blood, isolated PBMCs, or DNA extracted from either of those sample types. V is cut back by 0 bases and J by 5 bases, with 2 bases in the junction unmatched. The CDR3 covers 16 residues, taking in both the cysteine and the phenylalanine. Only CDR3 DNA is held: 48 bases, read in frame from base 1. Based on the germline V gene (reference sequence), the CDR1 and CDR2 sequences are SGHNT and YYREEE. Points the paper makes about the study in general: The quantity of clinical and demographic metadata differed by source and by participant and was supplied without curation.

The table lists this clone with a count of one. Its antigen specificity is not known. Base quality data are lacking; no much larger clone is found one base away. The sequenced sample consisted of peripheral blood. This sequence originates from a woman aged 65 to 85 with active or convalescent COVID-19. The rearranged chain carries TRBV5-4 and TRBJ2-1, with 13 bases in between that match TRBD2. For the CDR3, the sequence is CASSLGLAGGHNEQFF. At the DNA level, the sequence is TGTGCCAGCAGCTTGGGACTAGCGGGGGGTCACAATGAGCAGTTCTTC.